This T cell receptor (beta chain) originates from a study of blood T cells in healthy people across ages (dated by TCRdb to between 2014 and 2016). Context from the whole study: In model experiments, template switching captured about one uniquely barcoded TCR beta cDNA molecule for every two T cells. Age-related changes in TCR beta repertoire diversity were measured in the study by deep sequencing normalized with unique cDNA molecular identifiers. The donors were split into four age groups: young (average around 15 years), middle-aged (over 35), aged (more than 60) and long-lived (about 82). Donors of different ages were randomly distributed across sequencing lanes to avoid experimental bias. Two additional independent replicas of 1 million unique cDNA reads from the same blood draw were analyzed for two donors (one aged 18 to 29 and one aged 80 or older). What the work shows at the level of the full study, not this receptor alone: There was a strong correlation between observed TCR beta diversity and the percentage of naive T cells measured by flow cytometry. Estimates of total diversity from one million sequenced T cells were regarded as lower bounds and underestimates. The CMV infection status of donors was not known, potentially confounding age-related changes in expanded clonotypes. Compared with the aged group, more naive CD4+ T cells, fewer expanded clones and increased TCR diversity were shown by the long-lived group, suggesting age selection. Because profiling used bulk unsorted PBMCs, naive and antigen-experienced compartments could not be compared conclusively. As age increased, observed TCR beta diversity per million T cells dropped in a roughly linear way, and a significant reduction was already evident by age about 40.

Library method: 5' RACE. A second roughly 6 to 12 cycle PCR used a sample-barcoded 5' primer and a J-beta primer mix. Each TCR beta cDNA molecule received a unique molecular identifier from a template-switch 5' adaptor carrying 12 random nucleotides. Each sample yielded at least 2.5 million CDR3-containing paired-end reads. All of the RNA was converted into first-strand cDNA using the Mint cDNA synthesis kit, with a TRBC-specific oligonucleotide serving as the primer. All cDNA was treated with uracil-DNA glycosylase and then went through a first 18-cycle PCR with the universal primers M1SS and BC2_uni_R. Per the original workflow: For normalization, 1 million high-quality reads were randomly selected from each sample, with every read carrying a distinct molecular identifier. Reads sharing molecular identifiers were discarded rather than binned into consensus sequences. MiTCR, with a Q25 quality threshold and the strictest error-elimination algorithm, was used for CDR3 identification, clonotype clustering and error correction. Lower-bound total TCR beta diversity was estimated with a nonparametric unseen species model using Euler transformation. TCRdb reran the public reads through fastp at Q25 and MiXCR, keeping productive beta chains. Rows merge per CDR3 protein into single entries with the most common DNA and genes. None of the V and J calls come from the authors' own analysis; TCRdb made them. The sample profile shows 1,800,000 or so distinct CDR3 sequences; 30% to 40% of them were found once. More than 20% of the sample is held by the ten biggest clonotypes.

As concerns this clonotype: No cognate antigen has been identified for it. It has no much larger one-base neighbor in the sample; base qualities were not kept.

The donors were roughly 39 Caucasian individuals from Russia, aged 6 to 90 years, who were systemically healthy. Around 10 milliliters of peripheral blood were drawn from each donor into EDTA-treated Vacutainer tubes. PBMCs were isolated by Ficoll-Paque density-gradient centrifugation, with at least 7 million obtained per sample. Trizol reagent was used to extract total RNA from PBMCs, with at least 6 micrograms per sample. For every donor, flow cytometry on a PBMC aliquot measured the percentage of naive CD45RAhigh/CD27high T cells. This receptor was obtained from a human donor in good health. Sequencing was done on a sample of blood.

The DNA sequence is TGTGCCAGCAGTGAAGCCATTCAGCCCCAGCATTTT. The translation is CASSEAIQPQHF. The chain uses TRBV2 and TRBJ1-5, with no confident D gene call. The trim is 0 bases for V and 6 bases for J, with a gap of 3 bases between the germline ends. The CDR3 runs 12 residues from the cysteine to the phenylalanine. CDR3 DNA only is kept here, 36 bases in frame from base 1. The germline V gene sets CDR1 to SNHLY and CDR2 to FYNNEI.